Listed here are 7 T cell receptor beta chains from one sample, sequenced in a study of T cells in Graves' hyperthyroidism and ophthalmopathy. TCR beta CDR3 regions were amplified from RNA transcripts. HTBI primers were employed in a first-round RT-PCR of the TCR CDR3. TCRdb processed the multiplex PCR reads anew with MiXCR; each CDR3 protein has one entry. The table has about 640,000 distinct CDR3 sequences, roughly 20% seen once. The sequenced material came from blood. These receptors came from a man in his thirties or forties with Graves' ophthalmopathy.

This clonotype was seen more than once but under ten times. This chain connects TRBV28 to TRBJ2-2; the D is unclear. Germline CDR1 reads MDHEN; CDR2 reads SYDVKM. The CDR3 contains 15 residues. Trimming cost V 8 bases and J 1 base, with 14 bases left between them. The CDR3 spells CASGSWTQNTGELFF. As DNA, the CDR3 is TGTGCCAGCGGGTCGTGGACCCAGAACACCGGGGAGCTGTTTTTT.

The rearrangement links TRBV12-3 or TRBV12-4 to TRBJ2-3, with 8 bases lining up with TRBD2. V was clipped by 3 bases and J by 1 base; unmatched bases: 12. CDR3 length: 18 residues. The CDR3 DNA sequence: TGTGCCAGCAGTTTTAATGAGGGAGCGGGAGTTCGCACAGATACGCAGTATTTT. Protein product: CASSFNEGAGVRTDTQYF.

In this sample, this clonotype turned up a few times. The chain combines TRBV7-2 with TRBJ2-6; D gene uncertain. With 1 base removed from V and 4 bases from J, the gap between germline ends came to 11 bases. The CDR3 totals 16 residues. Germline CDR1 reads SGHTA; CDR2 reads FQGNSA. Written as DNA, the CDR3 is TGTGCCAGCAGCTTAGGATATGGATCAGGGGCCAACGTCCTGACTTTC. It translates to CASSLGYGSGANVLTF.

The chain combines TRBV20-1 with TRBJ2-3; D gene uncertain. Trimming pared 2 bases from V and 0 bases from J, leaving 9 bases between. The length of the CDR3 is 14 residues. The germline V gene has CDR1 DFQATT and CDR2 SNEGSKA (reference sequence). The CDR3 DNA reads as TGCAGTGCTAGACGGGCAACAAGCACAGATACGCAGTATTTT. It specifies CSARRATSTDTQYF.

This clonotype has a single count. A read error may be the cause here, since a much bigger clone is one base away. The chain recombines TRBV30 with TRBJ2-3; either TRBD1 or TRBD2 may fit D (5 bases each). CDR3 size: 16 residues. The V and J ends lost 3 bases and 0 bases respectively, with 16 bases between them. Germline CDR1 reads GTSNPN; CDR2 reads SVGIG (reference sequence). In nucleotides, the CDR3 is TGTGCCTGGAGCCAGACCTACGAGGGGAGCACAGATACGCAGTATTTT. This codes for CAWSQTYEGSTDTQYF.

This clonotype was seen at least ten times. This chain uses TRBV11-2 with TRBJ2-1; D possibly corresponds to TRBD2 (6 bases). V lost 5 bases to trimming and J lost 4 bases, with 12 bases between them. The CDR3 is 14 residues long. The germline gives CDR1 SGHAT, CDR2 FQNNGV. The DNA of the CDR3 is TGTGCCAGCAGCCCTAATAGCGGTTACAATGAGCAGTTCTTC. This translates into CASSPNSGYNEQFF.

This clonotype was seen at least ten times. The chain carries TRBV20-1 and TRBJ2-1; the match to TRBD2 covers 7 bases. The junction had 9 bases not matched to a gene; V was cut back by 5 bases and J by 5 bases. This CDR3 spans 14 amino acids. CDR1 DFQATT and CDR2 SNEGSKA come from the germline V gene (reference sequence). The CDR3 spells CSARGLGADNEQFF. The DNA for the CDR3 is TGCAGTGCTCGAGGACTAGGCGCTGACAATGAGCAGTTCTTC.